The present TCR beta chain was sequenced within a study of CD4 T cells in relation to SARS-CoV-2 and coronaviruses. In the study overall: After about nine days of antigen culture, PBMC TCR beta CDR3s were sequenced.

Naive or memory CD4+ cells were cultured 1:1 with T cell-depleted PBMCs plus CEF. With respect to this clone: Its antigen is unidentified.

This CDR3 region has 12 residues. Trimming pared 8 bases from V and 5 bases from J, leaving 12 bases between. Libraries were prepared by immunoSEQ multiplex PCR; TCRdb keeps only in-frame clonotypes and omits some of them. The repertoire holds about 36,000 clones, with approximately 80% as singletons. The V and J genes are TRBV12-3 or TRBV12-4 and TRBJ1-1; D unresolved. Input material: memory CD4+ T cells from PBMCs, cultured in vitro. The TCR comes from an adult with COVID-19. The CDR3 protein is CASGHEDTEAFF. As DNA, the CDR3 is TGTGCCAGCGGCCATGAAGATACTGAAGCTTTCTTT.